Reported below is one TCR beta chain. The target antigen is unknown. The source of the sample is a study of shared clonotypes between healthy human individuals. In the study overall: CD4 naive and memory got three plates each, CD8 naive two, CD8 memory one.

Overall study results and limits: On the whole, naive subsets had larger estimated richness than memory subsets had. Generation probability values for non-shared clonotypes were lower than those for clonotypes shared by all four donors.

Terminally differentiated effector memory CD45RA+ cells were excluded from the naive CD8 cells, which were CD45RO-negative and positively selected for CCR7. The germline V gene encodes CDR1 LGHNA and CDR2 YSLEER. There are 14 residues in the CDR3. Trimming cost V 3 bases and J 0 bases, with 7 bases left between them. Under the authors' procedure: Quality scores were absent from the junction-only immunoSEQ sequences, so filtering differed. The data were produced by immunoSEQ multiplex PCR, yet TCRdb's version contains in-frame clones alone and is incomplete. V and J calls and clone size follow that table, whereas D and trimming were derived from the DNA. Of some 2.1 million clones listed, about 95% are singletons.

The chain joins TRBV4-3 to TRBJ2-3, with D possibly matching TRBD2 (5 bases). The source is a man aged 18 to 29 in good health. The sample consisted of naive CD8+ T cells sorted from blood. This CDR3 is CASSQEDSTDTQYF. The CDR3 region has the DNA TGCGCCAGCAGCCAGGAGGACAGCACAGATACGCAGTATTTT.